This entry concerns a single TCR beta chain. This clone appeared a few times. What this receptor recognizes is not known. No base quality information exists; no much larger clone differs at one position. This sample stems from a study of beta chain features in type 1 diabetes (dated by TCRdb to 2016 to 2019). About the study as a whole: No differences in mean age, gender distribution, total cell number or subset yield were found between patients and healthy donors. A total of 100 million to 110 million sorted cells were examined across all samples, and a strong correlation was observed between cell number per subset and RNA yield. In the study, recently diagnosed type 1 diabetes patients and matched healthy donors were compared on the TCRB repertoires of their sorted circulating CD4+ T cell subsets. Regulatory and stem cell-like memory subsets were isolated from only 8 patients and roughly eight healthy donors, whereas naive and central memory subsets came from all 28 donors. Study-wide conclusions, independent of this receptor: Shorter templates might have been favored by PCR, but patient and control samples were amplified and corrected together, so both groups would have been affected equally by any skew. Naive, central memory and regulatory TCRB repertoires appeared more similar among patients than among healthy donors. At VDJ recombination sites, patients with type 1 diabetes made fewer insertions and deleted more nucleotides, a pattern implying thymic rearrangement abnormalities. In all four CD4+ subsets, TCRB CDR3 length was moderately but significantly shorter in type 1 diabetes patients. Sequencing cDNA rather than genomic DNA could over-represent highly expressing activated cells, although activation and CD3 levels did not differ between groups. Only small numbers of individuals were included in the HLA sub-analyses, which left unresolved whether HLA type had any influence on TCRB rearrangement.

The entire isolated RNA was reverse transcribed using the High Capacity cDNA Reverse Transcription Kit, and thus expressed TCRB transcripts were sequenced. Deep immunoSEQ sequencing was applied to naive, central memory and regulatory T cell samples, giving an average of approximately 4 million total reads per sample. Sorted cells were lysed in RLT buffer, and RNA was extracted using DNase-treated RNeasy Micro or Mini kits according to cell number. To prevent cross-contamination, every cell subset was processed on its own, while patient and healthy donor samples were processed together. The immunoSEQ multiplex PCR was used to amplify TCRB sequences from cDNA, generating 87-bp fragments that spanned the CDR3 region. Amplicons were sequenced on the Illumina HiSeq platform. The original pipeline was this. Synthetic template baselines were used to correct PCR bias computationally, reads within Hamming distance 2 were collapsed, and singletons that could not be merged were discarded. By aligning reads against IMGT, V, D and J genes, CDR3 length, and insertions or deletions at six rearrangement sites were assigned. Within each subset, clonotype counts were normalized to sorted cell number, after which true diversity and Gini coefficients were computed with the tcR R package. Repertoire sharing was quantified using the overlap coefficient calculated on TCRB nucleotide sequences. TCRdb took this table from immuneACCESS and kept in-frame rearrangements with V and J called. Such tables lack part of the clones; where checked against another copy, unresolved V genes explain under half of the gap, and the rest is unexplained. V and J calls and clone size are given by that table; D and trimming were obtained from the DNA. In this sample the table shows about 320,000 clones, about 15% of which occur a single time. The ten largest account for 6.7% of the sample.

In the germline V gene, CDR1 corresponds to SNHLY and CDR2 to FYNNEI. The V end loses 5 bases and the J end loses 9 bases, and a stretch of 20 bases separates them. The CDR3 measures 15 amino acids from cysteine to phenylalanine. The CDR3 DNA has 45 bases and is translated from base 1. A single peripheral blood draw of approximately 120 mL on average was collected from each donor into heparinised tubes. Naive, central memory, regulatory and stem cell-like memory CD4+ T cells were sorted on a BD FACSAria II using a panel including CD45RO, CCR7, CD25, CD127, CD95 and CD27. Purity was above 98% for every sorted population. Right away, PBMCs were isolated by Lymphoprep density gradient centrifugation and were stained directly, with no culture step. So that batch effects would be minimized, each experiment stained and sorted samples in pairs, pairing one healthy donor with one patient.

Sequences were obtained from central memory CD4+ T cells from blood. The chain is made from TRBV2 and TRBJ2-1; the D gene is perhaps TRBD1, on 6 matching bases. The TCR sequence derives from a man aged 25 to 40 in good health. The CDR3 region: CASSLQGPGLSEQFF. The bases read TGTGCCAGCAGTCTACAGGGCCCTGGTCTCAGTGAGCAGTTCTTC.